This T cell receptor (beta chain) was identified during a study of control samples from healthy donors and cancer patients. The V end was cut by 6 bases, the J end by 2 bases, with 7 bases between. CDR1 is MNHEY and CDR2 is SVGAGI in the germline V gene. The CDR3 totals 13 residues. Produced via immunoSEQ multiplex PCR; TCRdb's table is partial and in-frame only. The repertoire holds roughly 89,000 clones, with about nine tenths as singletons. V usage is TRBV6-5 and J usage is TRBJ1-4, with D unclear. Material for sequencing was blood. The TCR was taken from a man aged 50 or older in good health. The CDR3 sequence is CASRGMTNEKLFF. In DNA form, the CDR3 reads TGTGCCAGCAGGGGCATGACTAATGAAAAACTGTTTTTT.